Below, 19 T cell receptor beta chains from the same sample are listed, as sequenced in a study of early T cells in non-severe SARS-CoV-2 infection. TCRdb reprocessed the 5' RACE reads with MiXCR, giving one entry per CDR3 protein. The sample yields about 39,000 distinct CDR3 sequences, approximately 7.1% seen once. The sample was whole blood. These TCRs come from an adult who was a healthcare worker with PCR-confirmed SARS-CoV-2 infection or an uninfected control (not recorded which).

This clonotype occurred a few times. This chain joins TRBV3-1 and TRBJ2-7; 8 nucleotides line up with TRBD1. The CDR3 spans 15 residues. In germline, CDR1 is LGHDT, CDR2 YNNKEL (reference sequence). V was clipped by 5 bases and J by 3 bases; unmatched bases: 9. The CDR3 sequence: CASSSSGTGFYEQYF. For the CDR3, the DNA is TGTGCCAGCAGCTCGTCCGGGACAGGCTTCTACGAGCAGTACTTC.

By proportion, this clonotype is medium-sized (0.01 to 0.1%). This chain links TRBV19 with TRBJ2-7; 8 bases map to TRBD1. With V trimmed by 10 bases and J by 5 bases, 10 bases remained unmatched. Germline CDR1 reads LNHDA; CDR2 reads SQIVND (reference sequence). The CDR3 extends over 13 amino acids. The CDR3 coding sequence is TGTGCCACCTCGGGACAGGAGGACCACGAGCAGTACTTC. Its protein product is CATSGQEDHEQYF.

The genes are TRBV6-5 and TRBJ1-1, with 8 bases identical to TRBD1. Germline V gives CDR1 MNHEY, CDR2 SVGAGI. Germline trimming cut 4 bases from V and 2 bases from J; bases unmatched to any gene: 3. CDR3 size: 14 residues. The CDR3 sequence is CASSSDRGNTEAFF. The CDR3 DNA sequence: TGTGCCAGCAGTTCCGACAGGGGCAACACTGAAGCTTTCTTT.

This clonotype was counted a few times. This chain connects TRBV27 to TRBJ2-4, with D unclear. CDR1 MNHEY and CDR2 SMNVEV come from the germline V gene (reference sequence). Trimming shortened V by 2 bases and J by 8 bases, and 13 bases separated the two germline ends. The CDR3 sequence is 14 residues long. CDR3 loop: CASSLSLPYDIQYF. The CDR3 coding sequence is TGTGCCAGCAGTTTAAGTTTACCTTATGACATTCAGTACTTC.

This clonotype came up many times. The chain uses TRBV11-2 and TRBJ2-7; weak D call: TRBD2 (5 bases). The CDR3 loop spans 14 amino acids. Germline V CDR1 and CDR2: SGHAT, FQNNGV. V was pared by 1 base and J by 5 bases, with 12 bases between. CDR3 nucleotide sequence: TGTGCCAGCAGCTTAGTCGGCAGGACTCACGAGCAGTACTTC. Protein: CASSLVGRTHEQYF.

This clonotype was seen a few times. For the CDR3, the DNA is TGCAGTGCTCTTAAGGAGTACGAGCAGTACTTC. It encodes CSALKEYEQYF. This sequence joins TRBV20-1 and TRBJ2-7, with no clear D. This CDR3 is built from 11 residues. Trimming took off 5 bases at V and 4 bases at J, with 9 bases between the two ends. Germline V gene lookup returns CDR1 DFQATT and CDR2 SNEGSKA (reference sequence).

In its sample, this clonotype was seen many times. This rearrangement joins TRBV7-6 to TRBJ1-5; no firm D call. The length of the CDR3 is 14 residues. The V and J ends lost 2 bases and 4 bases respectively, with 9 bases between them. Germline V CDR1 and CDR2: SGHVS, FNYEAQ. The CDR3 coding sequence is TGTGCCAGCAGCTTACAGGATGGGAATCAGCCCCAGCATTTT. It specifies CASSLQDGNQPQHF.

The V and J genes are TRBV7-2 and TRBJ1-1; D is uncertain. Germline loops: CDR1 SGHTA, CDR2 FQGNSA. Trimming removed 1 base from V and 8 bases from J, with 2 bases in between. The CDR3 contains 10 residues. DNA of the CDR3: TGTGCCAGCAGCTTAGTAGAAGCTTTCTTT. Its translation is CASSLVEAFF.

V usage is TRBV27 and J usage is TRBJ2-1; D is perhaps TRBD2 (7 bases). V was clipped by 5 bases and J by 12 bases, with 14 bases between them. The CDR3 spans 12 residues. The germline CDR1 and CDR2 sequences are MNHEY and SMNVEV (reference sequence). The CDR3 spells CASSRGGHGQFF. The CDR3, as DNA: TGTGCCAGCAGTCGCGGGGGCCACGGGCAGTTCTTC.

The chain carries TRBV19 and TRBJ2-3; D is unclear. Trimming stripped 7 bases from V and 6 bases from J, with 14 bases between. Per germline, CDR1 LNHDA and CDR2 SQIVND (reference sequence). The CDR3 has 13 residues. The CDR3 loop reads CASNAKLPDTQYF. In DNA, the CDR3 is TGTGCCAGTAACGCCAAACTACCGGATACGCAGTATTTT.

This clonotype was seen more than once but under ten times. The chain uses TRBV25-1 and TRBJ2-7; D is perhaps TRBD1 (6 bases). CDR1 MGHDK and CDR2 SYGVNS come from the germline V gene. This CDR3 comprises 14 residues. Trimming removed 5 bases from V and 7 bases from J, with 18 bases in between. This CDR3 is CASSPGTTRGEQYF. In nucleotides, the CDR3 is TGTGCCAGCAGTCCCGGGACAACGAGAGGGGAGCAGTACTTC.

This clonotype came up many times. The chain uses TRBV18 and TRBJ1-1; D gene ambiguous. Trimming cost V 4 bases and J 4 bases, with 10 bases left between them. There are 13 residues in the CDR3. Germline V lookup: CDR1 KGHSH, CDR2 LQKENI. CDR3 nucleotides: TGTGCCAGCTCACGTGGGAAGGGCACTGAAGCTTTCTTT. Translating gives CASSRGKGTEAFF.

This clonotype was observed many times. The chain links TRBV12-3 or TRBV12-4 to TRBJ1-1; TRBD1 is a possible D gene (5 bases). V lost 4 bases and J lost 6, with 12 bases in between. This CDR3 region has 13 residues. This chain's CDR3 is CASSYPGVAEAFF. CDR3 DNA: TGTGCCAGCAGTTACCCGGGGGTCGCTGAAGCTTTCTTT.

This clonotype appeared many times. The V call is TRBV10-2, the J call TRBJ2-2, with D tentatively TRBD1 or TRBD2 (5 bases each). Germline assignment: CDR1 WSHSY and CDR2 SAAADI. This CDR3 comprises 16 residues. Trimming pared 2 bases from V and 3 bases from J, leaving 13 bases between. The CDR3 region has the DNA TGCGCCAGCAGTGAGCCGGACTTGGGGGACACCGGGGAGCTGTTTTTT. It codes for CASSEPDLGDTGELFF.

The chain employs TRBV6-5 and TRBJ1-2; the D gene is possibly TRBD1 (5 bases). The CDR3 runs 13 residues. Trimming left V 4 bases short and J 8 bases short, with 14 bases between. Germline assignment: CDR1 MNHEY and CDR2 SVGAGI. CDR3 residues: CASSLGPARGYTF. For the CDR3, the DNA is TGTGCCAGCAGTTTGGGGCCGGCCCGCGGCTACACCTTC.

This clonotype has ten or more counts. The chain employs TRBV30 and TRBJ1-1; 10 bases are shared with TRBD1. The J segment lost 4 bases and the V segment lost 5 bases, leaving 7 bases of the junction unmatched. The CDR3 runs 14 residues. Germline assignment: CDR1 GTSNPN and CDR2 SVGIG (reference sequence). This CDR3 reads CAWGGTGATTEAFF. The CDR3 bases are TGTGCCTGGGGGGGGACAGGGGCTACCACTGAAGCTTTCTTT.

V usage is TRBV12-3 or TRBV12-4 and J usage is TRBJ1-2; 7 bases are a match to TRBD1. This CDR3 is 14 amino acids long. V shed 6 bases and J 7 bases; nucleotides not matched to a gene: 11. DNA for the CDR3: TGTGCCAGCAGCACCACCCGACAGGGTTCTGGCTACACCTTC. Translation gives CASSTTRQGSGYTF.

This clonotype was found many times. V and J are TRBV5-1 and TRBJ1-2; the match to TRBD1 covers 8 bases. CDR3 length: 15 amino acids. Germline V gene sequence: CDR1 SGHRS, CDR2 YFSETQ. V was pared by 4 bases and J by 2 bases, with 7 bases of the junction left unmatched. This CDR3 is CASSARQGSNYGYTF. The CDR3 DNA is TGCGCCAGCAGCGCACGACAGGGGAGCAACTATGGCTACACCTTC.

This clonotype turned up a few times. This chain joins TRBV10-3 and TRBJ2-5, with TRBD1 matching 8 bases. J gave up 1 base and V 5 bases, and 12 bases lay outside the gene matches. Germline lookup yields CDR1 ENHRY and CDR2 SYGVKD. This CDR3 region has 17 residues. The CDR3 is CAISTSLGDRSQETQYF. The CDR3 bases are TGTGCCATCAGTACCTCGTTGGGGGACAGGAGCCAAGAGACCCAGTACTTC.